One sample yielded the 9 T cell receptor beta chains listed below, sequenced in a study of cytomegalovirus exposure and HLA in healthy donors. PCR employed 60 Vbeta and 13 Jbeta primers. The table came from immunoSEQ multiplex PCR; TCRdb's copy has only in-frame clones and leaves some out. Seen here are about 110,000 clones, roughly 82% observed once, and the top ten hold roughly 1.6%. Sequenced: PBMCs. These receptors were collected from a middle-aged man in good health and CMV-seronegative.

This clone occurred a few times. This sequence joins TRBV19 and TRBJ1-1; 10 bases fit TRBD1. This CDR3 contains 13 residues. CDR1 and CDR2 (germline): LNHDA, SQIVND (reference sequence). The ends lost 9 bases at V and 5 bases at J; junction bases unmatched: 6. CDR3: CASSTGGKTEAFF. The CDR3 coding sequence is TGTGCCAGCTCGACAGGGGGCAAGACTGAAGCTTTCTTT.

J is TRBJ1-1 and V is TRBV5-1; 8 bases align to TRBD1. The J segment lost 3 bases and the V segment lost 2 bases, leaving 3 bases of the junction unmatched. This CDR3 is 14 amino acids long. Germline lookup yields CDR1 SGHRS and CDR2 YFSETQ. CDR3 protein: CASSLQGEYTEAFF. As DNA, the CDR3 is TGCGCCAGCAGCTTACAGGGGGAGTACACTGAAGCTTTCTTT.

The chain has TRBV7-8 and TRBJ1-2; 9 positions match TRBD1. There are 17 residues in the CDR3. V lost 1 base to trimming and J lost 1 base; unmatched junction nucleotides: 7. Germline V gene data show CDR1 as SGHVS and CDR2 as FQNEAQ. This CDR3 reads CASSLVQGADVNYGYTF. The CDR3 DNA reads TGTGCCAGCAGCTTAGTACAGGGGGCTGATGTTAACTATGGCTACACCTTC.

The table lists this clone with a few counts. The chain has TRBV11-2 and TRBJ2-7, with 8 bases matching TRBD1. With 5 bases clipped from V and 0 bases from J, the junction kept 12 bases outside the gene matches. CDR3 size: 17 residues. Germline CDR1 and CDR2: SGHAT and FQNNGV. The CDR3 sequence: CASSRLTGAKGSYEQYF. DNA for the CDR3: TGTGCCAGCAGCCGATTGACAGGGGCCAAGGGCTCCTACGAGCAGTACTTC. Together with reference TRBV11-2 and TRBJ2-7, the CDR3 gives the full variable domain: EAGVAQSPRYKIIEKRQSVAFWCNPISGHATLYWYQQILGQGPKLLIQFQNNGVVDDSQLPKDRFSAERLKGVDSTLKIQPAKLEDSAVYLCASSRLTGAKGSYEQYFGPGTRLTVT.

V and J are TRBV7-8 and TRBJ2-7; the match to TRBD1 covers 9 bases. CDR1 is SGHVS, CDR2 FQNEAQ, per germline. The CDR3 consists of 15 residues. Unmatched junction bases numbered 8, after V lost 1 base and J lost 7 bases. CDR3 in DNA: TGTGCCAGCAGCTTAGACAGGGGGCTGAATGGTGAGCAGTACTTC. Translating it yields CASSLDRGLNGEQYF.

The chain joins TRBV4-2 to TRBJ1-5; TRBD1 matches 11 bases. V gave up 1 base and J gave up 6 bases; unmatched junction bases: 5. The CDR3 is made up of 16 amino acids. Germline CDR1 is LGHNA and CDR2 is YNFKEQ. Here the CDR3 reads CASSQAGTGGIQPQHF. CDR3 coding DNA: TGTGCCAGCAGCCAAGCCGGGACAGGGGGGATTCAGCCCCAGCATTTT.

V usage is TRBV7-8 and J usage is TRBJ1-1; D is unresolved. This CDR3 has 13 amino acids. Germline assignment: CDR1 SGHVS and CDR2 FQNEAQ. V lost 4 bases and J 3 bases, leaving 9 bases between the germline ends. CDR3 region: CASSSSQDTEAFF. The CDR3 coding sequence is TGTGCCAGCAGCTCTAGTCAAGACACTGAAGCTTTCTTT.

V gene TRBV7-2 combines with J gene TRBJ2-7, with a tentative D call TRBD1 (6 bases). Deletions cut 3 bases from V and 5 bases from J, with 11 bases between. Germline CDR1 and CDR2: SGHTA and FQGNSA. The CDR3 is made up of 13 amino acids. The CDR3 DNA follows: TGTGCCAGCAGCTTGGGCCGGGACAACGAGCAGTACTTC. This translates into CASSLGRDNEQYF.

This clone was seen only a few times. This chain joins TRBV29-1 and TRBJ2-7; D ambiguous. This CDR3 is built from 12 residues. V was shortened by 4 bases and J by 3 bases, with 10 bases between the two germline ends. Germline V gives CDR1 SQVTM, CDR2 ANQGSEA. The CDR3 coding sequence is TGCAGCGTTGGGTTCCCTAACTACGAGCAGTACTTC. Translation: CSVGFPNYEQYF.